This TCR beta chain is from a study of shared clonotypes between healthy human individuals. Sequencing was performed with immunoSEQ multiplex PCR; in TCRdb, only in-frame clones are kept and a portion is missing. The table lists fewer than 850,000 clones, roughly 88% of them singletons. This clonotype was obtained from a man aged 18-30 years in good health. Some clones in this sample may be carry-over from other donors' samples. The specimen sequenced was memory CD8+ T cells from PBMCs. Subset described: CD45RO+ cells pooled with CCR7-negative TemRA cells.

In DNA form, the CDR3 reads TGTGCCAGCAGCCGGACAGGGGGCATTGGGTACCAAGAGACCCAGTACTTC. It codes for CASSRTGGIGYQETQYF. The gene calls are TRBV7-6 and TRBJ2-5, with 11 bases that match TRBD1. Germline V gene sequence: CDR1 SGHVS, CDR2 FNYEAQ. This CDR3 has 17 residues. The ends lost 5 bases at V and 0 bases at J; junction bases unmatched: 8.